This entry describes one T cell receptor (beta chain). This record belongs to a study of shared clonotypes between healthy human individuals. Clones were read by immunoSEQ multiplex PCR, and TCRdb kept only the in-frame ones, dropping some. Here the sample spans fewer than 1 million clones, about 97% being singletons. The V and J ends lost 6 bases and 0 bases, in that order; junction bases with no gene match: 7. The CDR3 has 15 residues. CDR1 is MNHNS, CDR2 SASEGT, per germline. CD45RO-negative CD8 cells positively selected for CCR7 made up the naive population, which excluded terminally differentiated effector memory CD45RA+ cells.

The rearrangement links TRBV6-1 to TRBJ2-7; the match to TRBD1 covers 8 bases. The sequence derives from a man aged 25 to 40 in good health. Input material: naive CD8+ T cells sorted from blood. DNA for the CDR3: TGTGCCAGCAGGGACAGGGTCGCGACCTCCTACGAGCAGTACTTC. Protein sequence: CASRDRVATSYEQYF.